This T cell receptor beta chain came from a study of response to subunit inactivated influenza vaccine. Study results and caveats: A suggestion made by the authors is that each seasonal influenza vaccination recruits few new T cells.

TCRdb redid the calling of the RT-PCR reads with MiXCR, one entry per CDR3 protein. The sample records a few hundred thousand distinct CDR3 sequences, around 20% being singletons. This clonotype was seen a handful of times. Its cognate antigen is unknown. CDR3 size: 14 residues. Germline CDR1 SGHTA, CDR2 FQGNSA. V lost 3 bases and J lost 9, with 16 bases in between. The receptor was isolated from a man aged 50-75 years who received an inactivated influenza vaccine. The chain has TRBV7-2 and TRBJ2-3; possible D gene TRBD1, 5 bases. The sequencing here drew on PBMCs from blood, taken less than 22 months after vaccination. Here the CDR3 reads CASSLDTKIYTQYF. The CDR3 bases are TGTGCCAGCAGCTTGGACACTAAGATCTACACGCAGTATTTT. The entire variable domain, with the rest obtained from reference TRBV7-2 and TRBJ2-3, is as follows: GAGVSQSPSNKVTEKGKDVELRCDPISGHTALYWYRQSLGQGLEFLIYFQGNSAPDKSGLPSDRFSAERTGGSVSTLTIQRTQQEDSAVYLCASSLDTKIYTQYFGPGTRLTVL.